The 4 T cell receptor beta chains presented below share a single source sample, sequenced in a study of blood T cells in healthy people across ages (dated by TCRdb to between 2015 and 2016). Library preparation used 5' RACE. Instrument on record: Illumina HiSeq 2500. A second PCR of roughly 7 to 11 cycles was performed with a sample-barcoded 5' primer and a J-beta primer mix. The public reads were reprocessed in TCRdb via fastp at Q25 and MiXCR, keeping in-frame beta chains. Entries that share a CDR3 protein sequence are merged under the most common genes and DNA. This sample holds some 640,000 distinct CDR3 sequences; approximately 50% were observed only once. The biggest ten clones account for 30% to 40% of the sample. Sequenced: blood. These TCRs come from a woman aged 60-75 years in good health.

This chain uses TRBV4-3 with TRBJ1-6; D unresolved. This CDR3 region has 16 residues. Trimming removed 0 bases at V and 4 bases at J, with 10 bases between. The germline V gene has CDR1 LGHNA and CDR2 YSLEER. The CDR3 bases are TGCGCCAGCAGCCAAGAGATGGGAGGATATAATTCACCCCTCCACTTT. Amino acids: CASSQEMGGYNSPLHF.

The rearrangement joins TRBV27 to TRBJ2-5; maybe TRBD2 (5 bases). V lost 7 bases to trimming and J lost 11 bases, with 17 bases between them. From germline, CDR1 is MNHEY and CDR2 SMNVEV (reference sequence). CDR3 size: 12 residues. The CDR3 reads CASTSSGFEQYF. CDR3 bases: TGTGCCAGCACCTCTTCGGGGTTTGAGCAGTACTTC.

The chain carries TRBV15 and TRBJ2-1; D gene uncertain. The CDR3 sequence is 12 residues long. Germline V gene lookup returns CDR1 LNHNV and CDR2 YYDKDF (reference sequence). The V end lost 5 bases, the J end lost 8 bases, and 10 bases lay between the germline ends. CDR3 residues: CATSQRQDEQFF. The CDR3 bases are TGTGCCACCAGCCAGAGGCAGGATGAGCAGTTCTTC.

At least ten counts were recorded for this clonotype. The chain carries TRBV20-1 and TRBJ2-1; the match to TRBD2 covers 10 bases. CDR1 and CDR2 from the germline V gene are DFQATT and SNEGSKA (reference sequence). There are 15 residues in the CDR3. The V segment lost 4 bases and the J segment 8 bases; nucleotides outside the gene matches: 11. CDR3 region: CSATGGTSVIDEQFF. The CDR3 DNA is TGCAGTGCTACTGGTGGGACTAGCGTTATCGATGAGCAGTTCTTC.